The clone carrying this T cell receptor beta chain was observed at least ten times. Its antigen remains unknown. This sample stems from a study of T cells in Graves' hyperthyroidism and ophthalmopathy. Patients having uncontrolled infection, another autoimmune disease, pregnancy or lactation were not included. The CDR3 is 16 amino acids. The germline CDR1 and CDR2 sequences are SGHRS and YFSETQ. V gave up 4 bases and J gave up 0 bases, with 14 bases separating them. Notes on the study in general: Through a model of 13 V-J features, ophthalmopathy was separated from stable hyperthyroidism.

The source material, RNA transcripts, was used to amplify TCR beta CDR3 regions. The study used the HTBI primer set for a first-round RT-PCR of the TCR CDR3. TCRdb analysed the multiplex PCR reads with MiXCR anew, one entry per CDR3 protein. The sample includes about 560,000 distinct CDR3 sequences, 16% of them seen just once. The sequence came from a woman between 18 and 29 years old with Graves' hyperthyroidism. This chain joins TRBV5-1 and TRBJ2-1; D call uncertain. The sample comprised blood. CDR3 loop: CASSPNKVLSYNEQFF. The CDR3 DNA follows: TGCGCCAGCAGCCCGAATAAGGTCCTCTCCTACAATGAGCAGTTCTTC. Full variable domain (outside the CDR3, taken from reference TRBV5-1 and TRBJ2-1): KAGVTQTPRYLIKTRGQQVTLSCSPISGHRSVSWYQQTPGQGLQFLFEYFSETQRNKGNFPGRFSGRQFSNSRSEMNVSTLELGDSALYLCASSPNKVLSYNEQFFGPGTRLTVL.